The present T cell receptor beta chain was sequenced within a study of cytomegalovirus exposure and HLA in healthy donors. Study in general: In terms of ancestry, the Caucasian-associated cluster contained 75% to 85% of the 398 genotyped donors. Broader study findings: Overall, 164 TCR beta chains were annotated as cytomegalovirus-associated. Available immune exposure information was restricted to CMV serostatus only. A later analysis found TCR association rates differed by HLA locus, highest for DRB1 and lowest for HLA-C.

The table lists this clone with a count of one. Its specificity is unknown. CDR3 length equals 15 residues. The V gene end was trimmed by 6 bases and the J gene end by 6 bases; junction bases not matched to a gene: 10. Germline V lookup: CDR1 LNHDA, CDR2 SQIVND (reference sequence). PCR primers comprised 60 Vbeta and 13 Jbeta primers. Generated by immunoSEQ multiplex PCR, the TCRdb table keeps only in-frame clones and is missing some. The data contain 200,000 or so clones, 75% to 90% of them singletons. This receptor was obtained from a woman between 45 and 60 years old in good health and CMV-seropositive. Sequenced sample: PBMCs. The V gene is TRBV19, the J gene TRBJ1-5; 8 positions match TRBD1. The CDR3, as DNA: TGTGCCAGTAGCGATCAGGGGGCTGATGGTCAGCCCCAGCATTTT. Protein product: CASSDQGADGQPQHF.